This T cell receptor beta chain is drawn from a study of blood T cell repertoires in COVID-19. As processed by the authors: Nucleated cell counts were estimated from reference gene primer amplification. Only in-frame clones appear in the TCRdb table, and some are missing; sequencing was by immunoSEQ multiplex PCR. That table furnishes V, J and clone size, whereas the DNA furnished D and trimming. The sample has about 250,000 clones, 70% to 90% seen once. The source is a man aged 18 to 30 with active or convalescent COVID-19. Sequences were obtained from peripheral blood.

The CDR3 bases are TGTGCCAGCAGCTTACTACTGTCCTACAATGAGCAGTTCTTC. Amino acids: CASSLLLSYNEQFF. This rearrangement joins TRBV7-9 to TRBJ2-1, with D hard to call. Trimming cost V 2 bases and J 1 base, with 6 bases left between them. This CDR3 spans 14 amino acids. Germline CDR1 and CDR2: SEHNR and FQNEAQ (reference sequence).